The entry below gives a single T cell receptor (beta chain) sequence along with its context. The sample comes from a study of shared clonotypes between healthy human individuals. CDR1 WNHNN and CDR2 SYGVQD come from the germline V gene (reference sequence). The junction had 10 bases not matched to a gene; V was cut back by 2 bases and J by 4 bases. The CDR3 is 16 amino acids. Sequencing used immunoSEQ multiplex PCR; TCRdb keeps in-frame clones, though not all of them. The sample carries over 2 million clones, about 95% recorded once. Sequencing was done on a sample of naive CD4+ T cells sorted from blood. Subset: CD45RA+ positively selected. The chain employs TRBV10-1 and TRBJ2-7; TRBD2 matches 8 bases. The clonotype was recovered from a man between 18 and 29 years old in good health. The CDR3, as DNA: TGCGCCAGCAGTGAGGGCCCCCCCGGGGGGGTATACGAGCAGTACTTC. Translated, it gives CASSEGPPGGVYEQYF.